This paragraph covers one TCR beta chain sequence. Its cognate antigen is unknown. These data are taken from a study of cytomegalovirus exposure and HLA in healthy donors. Regarding the study as a whole: Reports showed the classifier diagnosing cytomegalovirus status with high specificity and sensitivity.

J lost 6 bases, V lost 5 bases, and 9 bases had no gene match. This CDR3 spans 16 amino acids. From germline, CDR1 is SGHTA and CDR2 FQGNSA. 13 Jbeta primers and 60 Vbeta primers were used for the PCR. Here immunoSEQ multiplex PCR was the method, and the copy in TCRdb shows in-frame clones only, minus some. The table has around 190,000 clones, roughly 85% seen once; the top ten hold less than 2.5%. The sequence came from a woman aged 50 to 60 in good health and CMV-seronegative. What was sequenced was PBMCs. This chain connects TRBV7-2 to TRBJ2-1, with 11 bases lining up with TRBD2. The CDR3 sequence is CASSGQLAGVANEQFF. Here the CDR3 DNA reads TGTGCCAGCAGCGGACAACTAGCGGGAGTTGCCAATGAGCAGTTCTTC.